This T cell receptor (beta chain) is from a study of blood T cells in healthy people across ages. Study-wide results and limits: A greater number of naive CD4+ cells and higher diversity distinguished long-lived donors from aged donors. For the donors, CMV status was unknown and possibly confounded expanded clonotype changes.

The CDR3 extends over 14 amino acids. Germline-derived CDR1 and CDR2 are ENHRY and SYGVKD. V was pared by 10 bases and J by 4 bases, with 20 bases between. Total RNA extraction produced at least 5.5 micrograms (per sample) for the study. Concerning this clonotype itself: The antigen is not known.

Sample-barcoded 5' priming and a J-beta primer mix drove a second PCR of about 6 to 12 cycles. A template-switch adaptor with 12 random nucleotides tagged each cDNA molecule. TCRdb independently ran MiXCR on the 5' RACE reads; one entry per CDR3 protein. The table shows more than 700,000 distinct CDR3 sequences, with less than 60% occurring only once. Specimen: blood. The chain is built from TRBV10-3 and TRBJ2-7; D perhaps matches TRBD1 (7 bases). The sequence was obtained from an elderly man in good health. This CDR3 is CATTDPTGTYEQYF. The CDR3 DNA is TGTGCCACTACCGACCCGACAGGGACTTACGAGCAGTACTTC.